The 20 T cell receptor beta chains below were found in one sample sequenced in a study of persistence of HIV-infected CD4 T cells. This was the immunoSEQ version 4 assay in survey mode. The repertoire was sequenced with immunoSEQ multiplex PCR; TCRdb's copy has only in-frame clones and lacks some. The repertoire holds approximately 27,000 clones, with about 80% as singletons. The stimulus was lysate of CMV-infected fibroblasts, about 10 ug/mL. CD40L/CD69 double-negative CD45RO-high memory CD4+ T cells were collected. Their target antigens are unknown. The source material was CD4+ T cells sorted from PBMCs after roughly 18-hour stimulation, sampled from a patient who received antiretroviral therapy. The receptors derive from an adult woman with HIV who was CMV-seropositive.

The V gene is TRBV5-4, the J gene TRBJ2-1; 10 bases agree with TRBD2. CDR3 length equals 13 residues. CDR1 SGHNT and CDR2 YYREEE come from the germline V gene (reference sequence). V dropped 5 bases and J dropped 6; count of bases not matched to a gene: 2. The chain's CDR3 is CASRRTSGNEQFF. The CDR3 DNA reads as TGTGCCAGCAGAAGGACTAGCGGCAATGAGCAGTTCTTC.

The chain has TRBV12-3 or TRBV12-4 and TRBJ1-1; D remains ambiguous. Between the trimmed V and J ends, which lost 2 bases and 1 base, there was a span of 5 bases. The length of the CDR3 is 13 residues. This chain's CDR3 is CASSLWANTEAFF. As DNA, the CDR3 is TGTGCCAGCAGTTTATGGGCGAACACTGAAGCTTTCTTT.

The chain employs TRBV7-9 and TRBJ2-6, with 11 bases that match TRBD2. The CDR3 sequence is 18 residues long. The ends lost 5 bases at V and 0 bases at J; junction bases unmatched: 6. Germline V gene lookup returns CDR1 SEHNR and CDR2 FQNEAQ (reference sequence). The CDR3 DNA follows: TGTGCCAGCAGCCCGCTTCTAGCGGGGGGCTCTGGGGCCAACGTCCTGACTTTC. It encodes CASSPLLAGGSGANVLTF.

The chain combines TRBV6-6 with TRBJ1-2; 11 nucleotides match TRBD1. The CDR3 spans 14 residues. The germline CDR1 and CDR2 sequences are MNHNY and SVGAGI (reference sequence). V trimming: 6 bases; J trimming: 7 bases; junction bases outside the gene matches: 7. Here the CDR3 reads CASSKTGTGGGYTF. In DNA form, the CDR3 reads TGTGCCAGCAGCAAGACCGGGACAGGGGGTGGCTACACCTTC.

This chain connects TRBV19 to TRBJ2-7; no reliable D call. This CDR3 comprises 14 residues. CDR1 and CDR2 from the germline V gene are LNHDA and SQIVND (reference sequence). V dropped 1 base and J dropped 4 bases, with 11 bases sitting between them. In DNA, the CDR3 is TGTGCCAGTAGTATAGTTATCTGGATTTACGAGCAGTACGTC. It specifies CASSIVIWIYEQYV.

The chain combines TRBV7-9 with TRBJ1-2; tentative D call: TRBD1 (5 bases). CDR1 and CDR2 from the germline V gene are SEHNR and FQNEAQ (reference sequence). The CDR3 contains 14 residues. The ends were cut back, 4 bases at V and 8 bases at J, with 17 bases in the middle. In DNA, the CDR3 is TGTGCCAGCAGCTCCTCGACACACAGGACGGGCTACACCTTC. Its protein product is CASSSSTHRTGYTF.

This chain joins TRBV24-1 and TRBJ1-1; 11 nucleotides align to TRBD1. Germline-derived CDR1 and CDR2 are KGHDR and SFDVKD. The CDR3 extends over 17 amino acids. V lost 1 base, J lost 11 bases, and 14 bases stayed unmatched. The CDR3 sequence is CATSDFKGRGTGGSAFF. CDR3 in DNA: TGTGCCACCAGTGATTTCAAAGGACGCGGGACAGGGGGATCGGCTTTCTTT.

The rearrangement links TRBV6-5 to TRBJ1-5; D might be TRBD1 (5 bases). Trimming took 6 bases from V and 6 from J, leaving 12 bases between them. Germline V gene sequence: CDR1 MNHEY, CDR2 SVGAGI. The CDR3 sequence is 13 residues long. The chain's CDR3 is CASSQGRAQPQHF. CDR3 coding DNA: TGTGCCAGCAGCCAAGGCAGGGCTCAGCCCCAGCATTTT.

The chain has TRBV19 and TRBJ1-2; D is perhaps TRBD1 (5 bases). Germline V CDR1 and CDR2: LNHDA, SQIVND (reference sequence). V was trimmed by 4 bases and J by 4 bases, leaving 16 bases between them. The CDR3 covers 15 residues. CDR3 amino acids: CASSTAGGSAYGYTF. CDR3 nucleotide sequence: TGTGCCAGTAGTACCGCGGGGGGTTCTGCCTATGGCTACACCTTC.

This rearrangement joins TRBV6-5 to TRBJ1-1; possible D gene TRBD1, 6 bases. V was shortened by 10 bases and J by 6 bases, with 18 bases between the two germline ends. The CDR3 has 13 residues. Germline values: CDR1 MNHEY, CDR2 SVGAGI. The CDR3 loop is CATGAGGGPEAFF. The CDR3 coding sequence is TGTGCCACCGGGGCCGGGGGCGGACCTGAAGCTTTCTTT.

The rearrangement uses TRBV6-5 and TRBJ1-5; 10 bases match TRBD1. Germline CDR1 and CDR2: MNHEY and SVGAGI. This CDR3 has 16 residues. V was pared by 6 bases and J by 4 bases, with 9 bases of the junction left unmatched. CDR3 coding DNA: TGTGCCAGCAGCTACATGGGGACAGGGGAGAATCAGCCCCAGCATTTT. This sequence encodes CASSYMGTGENQPQHF.

V usage is TRBV19 and J usage is TRBJ2-3; D might be TRBD2 (6 bases). The CDR3 runs to 14 residues. Between the trimmed V and J ends, which lost 3 bases and 3 bases, there was a span of 10 bases. Germline V CDR1 and CDR2: LNHDA, SQIVND (reference sequence). The CDR3 DNA follows: TGTGCCAGTAGTATCGGCGGGGAGACAGATACGCAGTATTTT. It translates to CASSIGGETDTQYF.

The V gene is TRBV6-6, the J gene TRBJ1-2; 8 positions match TRBD1. CDR3 size: 14 residues. Germline CDR1 is MNHNY and CDR2 is SVGAGI (reference sequence). J was trimmed by 7 bases and V by 3 bases; bases with no gene match: 7. The CDR3: CASSYNGQGGGYTF. The DNA of the CDR3 is TGTGCCAGCAGTTATAATGGACAGGGAGGTGGCTACACCTTC.

This clone was observed once. The chain uses TRBV4-1 and TRBJ2-7, with D possibly being TRBD2 (5 bases). The CDR3 covers 14 residues. Trimming pared 3 bases from V and 8 bases from J, leaving 17 bases between. Per the germline V gene, CDR1 is MGHRA and CDR2 is YSYEKL. The CDR3: CASSHQIGEGKQYV. CDR3 nucleotides: TGCGCCAGCAGCCACCAGATCGGAGAGGGCAAGCAGTACGTC.

The chain couples TRBV6-5 to TRBJ1-4; no definite D call. Germline values: CDR1 MNHEY, CDR2 SVGAGI. V was shortened by 8 bases and J by 6 bases, with 16 bases between the two germline ends. The CDR3 totals 14 residues. The CDR3 sequence is CASGLTWSDEKLFF. CDR3 DNA: TGTGCCAGCGGCCTGACATGGTCTGATGAAAAACTGTTTTTT.

The genes are TRBV10-2 and TRBJ2-2, with TRBD1 matching over 9 bases. Germline V gene data show CDR1 as WSHSY and CDR2 as SAAADI. Trimming cost V 6 bases and J 1 base; bases outside gene matches: 3. This CDR3 is 15 amino acids long. In nucleotides, the CDR3 is TGCGCCAGCAGACCGGGACAGGGGAACACCGGGGAGCTGTTTTTT. Its protein is CASRPGQGNTGELFF.

This chain connects TRBV3-1 (or the pseudogene TRBV3-2) to TRBJ1-1; no clear D. In germline, CDR1 is LGHDT, CDR2 YNNKEL (reference sequence). There are 15 residues in the CDR3. Between the trimmed V and J ends, which lost 1 base and 11 bases, there was a span of 20 bases. Here the CDR3 reads CASSQGRVSAGSAFF. The DNA for the CDR3 is TGTGCCAGCAGCCAAGGGCGAGTGTCGGCGGGCTCCGCTTTCTTT.

This clone was counted a single time. Other nucleotide sequences in the sample specify the same CDR3. The chain combines TRBV5-6 with TRBJ2-7, with 10 bases lining up with TRBD1. The CDR3 has 13 residues. CDR1 is SGHDT and CDR2 is YYEEEE in the germline V gene. J gave up 4 bases and V 7 bases, and 5 bases lay outside the gene matches. The CDR3: CASRRDRGYEQYF. The CDR3 nucleotides are TGTGCCAGCCGCCGGGACAGGGGTTACGAGCAGTACTTC.

This clone was counted only a few times. This chain links TRBV7-3 with TRBJ2-1; D possibly corresponds to TRBD2 (7 bases). V lost 2 bases to trimming and J lost 5 bases, with 10 bases between them. The germline CDR1 and CDR2 sequences are SGHTA and FQGTGA. CDR3 length: 14 amino acids. The CDR3, as DNA: TGTGCCAGCAGCTTAGCGGGGGCCAACAATGAGCAGTTCTTC. Translated, it gives CASSLAGANNEQFF.

The chain employs TRBV5-1 and TRBJ2-5; D gene ambiguous. Germline CDR1 is SGHRS and CDR2 is YFSETQ. The CDR3 is made up of 17 amino acids. Trimming removed 0 bases from V and 2 bases from J, with 17 bases in between. DNA for the CDR3: TGCGCCAGCAGCTTGGGAGTCCTAGGGTCACCACAAGAGACCCAGTACTTC. Its translation: CASSLGVLGSPQETQYF.